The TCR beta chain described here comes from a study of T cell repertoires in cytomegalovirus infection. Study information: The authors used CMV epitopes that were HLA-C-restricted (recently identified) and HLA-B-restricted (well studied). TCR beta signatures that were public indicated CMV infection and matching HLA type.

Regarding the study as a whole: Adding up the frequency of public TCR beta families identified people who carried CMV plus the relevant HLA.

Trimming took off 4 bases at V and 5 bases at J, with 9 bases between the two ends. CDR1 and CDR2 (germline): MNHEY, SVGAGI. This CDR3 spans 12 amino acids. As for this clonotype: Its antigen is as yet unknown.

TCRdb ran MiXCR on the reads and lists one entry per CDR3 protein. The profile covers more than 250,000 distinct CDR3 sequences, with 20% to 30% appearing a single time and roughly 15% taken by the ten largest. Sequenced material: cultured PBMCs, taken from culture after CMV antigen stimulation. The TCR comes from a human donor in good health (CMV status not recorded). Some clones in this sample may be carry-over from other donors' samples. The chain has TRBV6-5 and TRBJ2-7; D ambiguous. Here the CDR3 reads CASSSGPNEQYV. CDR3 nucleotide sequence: TGTGCCAGCAGTTCGGGTCCAAACGAGCAGTACGTC.